This is a list of T cell receptor beta chains from one sample in a study of blood T cell repertoires in COVID-19. The protocol was immunoSEQ multiplex PCR, while the TCRdb copy is restricted to in-frame clones and leaves out a portion. In the table there are 200,000 to 300,000 clones, more than 80% of which are singletons. The sample consisted of peripheral blood. The receptors here all came from a woman in her thirties or forties with acute or convalescent COVID-19. Both conserved end residues are part of each CDR3. The D gene is left open where the match is weak. Only part of the rows carry a size: once, few, many, or a class if the clone is expanded.

j_call	clone_size	v_call	d_call	cdr3_aa	cdr3_nt
TRBJ1-2	NA	TRBV19	TRBD1	CASSIARTGDYGYTF	TGTGCCAGTAGTATTGCCAGGACAGGGGACTATGGCTACACCTTC
TRBJ1-5	NA	TRBV2	TRBD1	CATSTGSNQPQHF	TGTGCCACCTCGACAGGGTCCAATCAGCCCCAGCATTTT
TRBJ1-3	NA	TRBV25-1	NA	CASSEWRGGLSGNTIYF	TGTGCCAGCAGTGAATGGAGGGGAGGCCTCTCTGGAAACACCATATATTTT
TRBJ1-3	NA	TRBV6-2/TRBV6-3	NA	CASSYGGVSGNTIYF	TGTGCCAGCAGTTACGGTGGAGTCTCTGGAAACACCATATATTTT
TRBJ1-6	NA	TRBV5-1	TRBD1	CASSNRDSNSPLHF	TGCGCCAGCAGCAACCGGGACAGTAATTCACCCCTCCACTTT
TRBJ2-3	NA	TRBV5-1	NA	CASVGDFSTDTQYF	TGCGCCAGCGTCGGGGACTTTAGCACAGATACGCAGTATTTT
TRBJ1-1	NA	TRBV2	TRBD1	CASSTDRGIRNTEAFF	TGTGCCAGCAGTACTGACAGGGGGATAAGGAACACTGAAGCTTTCTTT
TRBJ2-3	NA	TRBV10-3	TRBD2	CAISESGTSGGLTDTQYF	TGTGCCATCAGTGAGAGCGGGACTAGCGGGGGCCTCACAGATACGCAGTATTTT
TRBJ2-5	NA	TRBV7-8	NA	CASSLVKETQYF	TGTGCCAGCAGCTTAGTCAAAGAGACCCAGTACTTC
TRBJ1-1	NA	TRBV12-3/TRBV12-4	NA	CASSFGQPTEAFF	TGTGCCAGCAGTTTCGGACAGCCCACTGAAGCTTTCTTT
TRBJ1-1	NA	TRBV9	NA	CASSGGIGTEAFF	TGTGCCAGCAGTGGGGGGATAGGCACTGAAGCTTTCTTT
TRBJ1-1	NA	TRBV7-9	NA	CASSRQEYTEAFF	TGTGCCAGCAGCCGACAGGAGTACACTGAAGCTTTCTTT
TRBJ1-2	NA	TRBV7-8	TRBD1	CASSQDRAYGYTF	TGTGCCAGCAGCCAGGACAGGGCCTATGGCTACACCTTC
TRBJ2-1	NA	TRBV9	NA	CASSVALYNEQFF	TGTGCCAGCAGCGTAGCTCTATACAATGAGCAGTTCTTC
TRBJ2-3	NA	TRBV5-1	TRBD1	CASSLEGDRRDF	TGCGCCAGCAGCTTGGAGGGGGACAGGCGGGATTTT
TRBJ2-1	NA	TRBV9	NA	CASGGGDYNEQFF	TGTGCCAGCGGAGGCGGAGACTACAATGAGCAGTTCTTC
TRBJ2-3	NA	TRBV10-3	NA	CAGAGAYGTDTQYF	TGTGCCGGGGCGGGGGCTTATGGTACAGATACGCAGTATTTT
TRBJ1-4	NA	TRBV6-6	NA	CASSYAAGNEKLFF	TGTGCCAGCAGTTACGCCGCCGGTAATGAAAAACTGTTTTTT
TRBJ1-5	NA	TRBV5-1	TRBD1	CASSPGQDYQPQHF	TGCGCCAGCAGCCCGGGACAGGACTATCAGCCCCAGCATTTT
TRBJ1-1	NA	TRBV11-3	NA	CASSLRTGDEAFF	TGTGCCAGCAGCTTACGGACGGGAGATGAAGCTTTCTTT
TRBJ1-2	NA	TRBV5-4	TRBD1	CASSLAGGEGYTF	TGTGCCAGCAGCTTGGCAGGGGGCGAGGGCTACACCTTC
TRBJ1-1	NA	TRBV4-2	TRBD1	CASSPRQGGANTEAFF	TGTGCCAGCAGCCCCAGACAGGGGGGTGCGAACACTGAAGCTTTCTTT
TRBJ1-2	NA	TRBV6-5	TRBD1	CASDLQGGYGYTF	TGTGCCAGCGACCTACAGGGGGGCTATGGCTACACCTTC
TRBJ1-2	few	TRBV18	TRBD1	CASSPPAAGGSGGYTF	TGTGCCAGCTCACCACCGGCCGCAGGGGGCTCGGGTGGCTACACCTTC
TRBJ2-1	NA	TRBV6-5	TRBD1	CASSNLGQYNEQFF	TGTGCCAGCAGTAACCTGGGACAGTACAATGAGCAGTTCTTC
TRBJ2-3	NA	TRBV6-2/TRBV6-3	TRBD2	CASSPRSGGGAGDTQYF	TGTGCCAGCAGCCCTAGGTCTGGCGGGGGGGCTGGTGATACGCAGTATTTT
TRBJ1-2	NA	TRBV2	NA	CASSAQFNYGYTF	TGTGCCAGCAGTGCCCAGTTTAACTATGGCTACACCTTC
TRBJ2-1	NA	TRBV5-1	TRBD2	CASSSRLAGGNYNEQFF	TGCGCCAGCAGCTCCAGACTAGCGGGGGGGAATTACAATGAGCAGTTCTTC
TRBJ1-2	NA	TRBV19	NA	CASSHLTGGYTF	TGTGCCAGTAGTCACCTAACAGGCGGCTACACCTTC